This T cell receptor beta chain came from a study of blood T cells in healthy people across ages. The germline CDR1 and CDR2 sequences are MNHNY and SVGAGI (reference sequence). Trimming cost V 6 bases and J 4 bases, with 12 bases left between them. The CDR3 runs 13 residues. Overall study findings and caveats: Naive T cell percentage by flow cytometry tracked strongly with beta diversity. Per million T cells, the diversity of TCR beta decreased roughly linearly as age advanced.

With a J-beta primer mix and a sample-barcoded 5' primer, a second PCR ran about 7 to 12 cycles. Researchers report that a template-switch adaptor with 12 random nucleotides tagged each cDNA molecule. Each CDR3 protein is one row after TCRdb ran MiXCR on the 5' RACE reads. The repertoire holds some 670,000 distinct CDR3 sequences, with around 50% as singletons. Concerning this clonotype: The antigen is undetermined.

The chain combines TRBV6-6 with TRBJ1-2; D is ambiguous. The sequencing sample was made of blood. The TCR comes from a woman of 80 years or more in good health. The CDR3 DNA reads as TGTGCCAGCAGGAGCACGCCCGTCTATGGCTACACCTTC. This sequence encodes CASRSTPVYGYTF.